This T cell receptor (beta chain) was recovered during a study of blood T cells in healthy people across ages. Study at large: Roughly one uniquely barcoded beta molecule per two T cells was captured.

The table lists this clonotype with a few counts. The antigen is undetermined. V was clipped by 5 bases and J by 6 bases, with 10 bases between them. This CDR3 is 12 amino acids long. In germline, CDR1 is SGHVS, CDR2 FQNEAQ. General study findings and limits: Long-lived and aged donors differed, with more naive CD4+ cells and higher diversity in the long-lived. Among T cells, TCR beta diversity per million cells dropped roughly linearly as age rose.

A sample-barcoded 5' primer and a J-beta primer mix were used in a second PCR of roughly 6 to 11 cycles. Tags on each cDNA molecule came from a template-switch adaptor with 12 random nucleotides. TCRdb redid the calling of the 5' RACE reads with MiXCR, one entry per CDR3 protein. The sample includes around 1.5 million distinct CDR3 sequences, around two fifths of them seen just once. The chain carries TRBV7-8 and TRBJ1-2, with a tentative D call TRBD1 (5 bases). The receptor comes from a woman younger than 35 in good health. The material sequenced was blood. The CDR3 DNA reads TGTGCCAGCAGCGAGGGGTTAGATGGCTACACCTTC. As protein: CASSEGLDGYTF.